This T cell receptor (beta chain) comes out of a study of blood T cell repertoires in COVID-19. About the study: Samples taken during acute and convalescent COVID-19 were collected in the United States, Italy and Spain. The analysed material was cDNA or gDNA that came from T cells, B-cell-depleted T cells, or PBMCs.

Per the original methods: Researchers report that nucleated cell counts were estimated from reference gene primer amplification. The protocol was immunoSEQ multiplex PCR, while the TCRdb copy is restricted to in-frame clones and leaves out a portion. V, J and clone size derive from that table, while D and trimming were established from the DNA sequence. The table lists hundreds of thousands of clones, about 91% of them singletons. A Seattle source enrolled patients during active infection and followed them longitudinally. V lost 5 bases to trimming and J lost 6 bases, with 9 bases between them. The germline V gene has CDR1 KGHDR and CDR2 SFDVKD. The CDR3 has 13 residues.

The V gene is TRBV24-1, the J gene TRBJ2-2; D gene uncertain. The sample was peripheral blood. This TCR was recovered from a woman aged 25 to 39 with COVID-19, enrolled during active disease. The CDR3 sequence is CATSARQAGELFF. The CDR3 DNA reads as TGTGCCACCAGTGCCAGGCAGGCCGGGGAGCTGTTTTTT.